This TCR beta chain comes out of a study of T cells in localized non-small cell lung cancer. Regarding the study as a whole: Sequencing, confined to only one tumor region, leaves heterogeneity possible. Appearances in adjacent lung were noted for a median 57 of the top 100 tumor clones.

About this clone itself: The antigen is not known.

The CDR3 consists of 13 residues. Germline V gene data show CDR1 as SGHVS and CDR2 as FNYEAQ. The V end lost 5 bases, the J end lost 3 bases, and 11 bases lay between the germline ends. Using immunoSEQ multiplex PCR, the repertoire was profiled, and TCRdb retains in-frame clones only, with some absent. The sample consists of around 21,000 clones, about 89% of them appearing once. V is TRBV7-6 and J is TRBJ2-7, with D unclear. The sequence derives from a male donor at least 60 years old with stage I lung adenocarcinoma. Material: peripheral blood, obtained before any cancer treatment. The CDR3 nucleotides are TGTGCCAGCAGCCCAGAGGCAGGCTACGAGCAGTACTTC. It encodes CASSPEAGYEQYF. Drawing the rest from reference TRBV7-6 and TRBJ2-7, the complete variable domain is GAGVSQSPRYKVTKRGQDVALRCDPISGHVSLYWYRQALGQGPEFLTYFNYEAQQDKSGLPNDRFSAERPEGSISTLTIQRTEQRDSAMYRCASSPEAGYEQYFGPGTRLTVT.